These T cell receptor beta chains were read from a single sample in a study of T cell repertoires in cytomegalovirus infection. In TCRdb, the reads were re-called with MiXCR into one record per CDR3 protein. The sample has more than 650,000 distinct CDR3 sequences, under 40% seen once. The specimen sequenced was PBMCs. Receptor source: a human donor in good health (CMV status not recorded). Some clones in this sample may be carry-over from other donors' samples. The CDR3 runs from the conserved cysteine through the conserved F or W. A D gene is named only where the DNA matches it firmly. The size field is filled for only some rows; it gives once, few, many or a size class.

>few|TRBD1|TRBJ1-5|TRBV7-6
CASSKGGRGRNQPQHF
TGTGCCAGCAGCAAAGGGGGCAGGGGGCGAAATCAGCCCCAGCATTTT
>.|.|TRBJ2-7|TRBV20-1
CSASPDARTMIYEQYF
TGCAGTGCTAGCCCCGACGCCCGGACGATGATATACGAGCAGTACTTC
>.|.|TRBJ2-3|TRBV7-2
CASSPQREPPPKQYF
TGTGCCAGCAGCCCGCAACGAGAGCCCCCCCCAAAGCAGTATTTT
>.|.|TRBJ2-1|TRBV29-1
CSVREVGEQFF
TGCAGCGTTAGGGAGGTGGGTGAGCAGTTCTTC
>few|.|TRBJ2-1|TRBV5-1
CASGTRVSGIYNEQFF
TGCGCCAGCGGTACCAGAGTTAGCGGAATTTACAATGAGCAGTTCTTC
>many|.|TRBJ1-5|TRBV7-2
CASSPRPRSGNQPQHF
TGTGCCAGCAGCCCCCGACCCCGATCTGGCAATCAGCCCCAGCATTTT
>.|.|TRBJ1-5|TRBV24-1
CATSEDRVQPQHF
TGTGCCACCAGTGAAGACAGAGTCCAGCCCCAGCATTTT
>.|.|TRBJ1-5|TRBV5-4
CASSSDRYNQPQHF
TGTGCCAGCAGCTCGGACAGATACAATCAGCCCCAGCATTTT
>.|.|TRBJ2-1|TRBV28
CASSLGVGGGNEQFF
TGTGCCAGCAGTTTAGGGGTAGGGGGGGGCAATGAGCAGTTCTTC
>few|TRBD2|TRBJ2-3|TRBV29-1
CSAIKAGGPEGVFTDTQYF
TGCAGCGCCATCAAGGCGGGAGGGCCTGAAGGGGTATTCACAGATACGCAGTATTTT